This passage covers 31 T cell receptor beta chains from one sample sequenced in a study of T cells in Graves' hyperthyroidism and ophthalmopathy (dated by TCRdb to the late 2010s). Library preparation employed multiplex PCR. Sequencing used an Illumina HiSeq 2000. The TCR beta CDR3 regions were amplified from the RNA transcripts. A first-round RT-PCR of the TCR CDR3 used the HTBI primer set with the Qiagen OneStep RT-PCR kit. TCRdb reprocessed the public reads (quality trimming at Q25 with fastp, clone calling with MiXCR) and kept in-frame beta chains. Records with the same CDR3 protein are collapsed into one entry carrying the most frequent genes and DNA. Counted in this sample were hundreds of thousands of distinct CDR3 sequences; about 14% of them appeared once. The top ten clonotypes cover 5% to 7% of the sample. The source material was blood. These receptors were taken from a woman between 25 and 40 years old with Graves' hyperthyroidism that later progressed to Graves' ophthalmopathy.

In this sample, this clonotype turned up many times. The chain employs TRBV10-3 and TRBJ1-2, with TRBD1 matching over 9 bases. Trimming took 6 bases from V and 6 from J; bases not matched to a gene: 8. The CDR3 spans 14 residues. Looked up from germline, CDR1 is ENHRY and CDR2 is SYGVKD. The CDR3 sequence is CAISGTGPPDGYTF. The CDR3 nucleotides are TGTGCCATCAGCGGGACAGGGCCCCCTGATGGCTACACCTTC.

This clonotype came up many times. V and J are TRBV19 and TRBJ1-5, with 9 bases fitting TRBD1. J lost 7 bases, V lost 1 base, and 5 bases had no gene match. Per the germline V gene, CDR1 is LNHDA and CDR2 is SQIVND (reference sequence). The CDR3 extends over 15 amino acids. CDR3 sequence (DNA): TGTGCCAGTAGTATAGTGGGACAGGGTGACCAGCCCCAGCATTTT. Protein: CASSIVGQGDQPQHF.

V usage is TRBV19 and J usage is TRBJ2-1; TRBD2 agrees at 10 bases. The trim removed 6 bases at V and 7 bases at J, leaving 12 bases unmatched. This CDR3 region has 16 residues. The germline V gene encodes CDR1 LNHDA and CDR2 SQIVND (reference sequence). The CDR3 nucleotides are TGTGCCAGTAGGGCTTCCGGGACTAGCGCTCCTAATGAGCAGTTCTTC. Amino acids: CASRASGTSAPNEQFF.

This clonotype was seen ten or more times. This chain links TRBV7-9 with TRBJ1-1; possibly TRBD1 for D (5 bases). V lost 4 bases to trimming and J lost 0 bases, with 9 bases between them. The CDR3 totals 14 residues. Looked up from germline, CDR1 is SEHNR and CDR2 is FQNEAQ (reference sequence). CDR3 residues: CASSSTVLNTEAFF. The CDR3 DNA reads as TGTGCCAGCAGCTCGACAGTATTGAACACTGAAGCTTTCTTT.

This clonotype was recorded a few times. This chain links TRBV6-1 with TRBJ2-1, with 11 nucleotides matching TRBD2. V was pared by 8 bases and J by 1 base, with 4 bases of the junction left unmatched. The CDR3 extends over 15 amino acids. Per germline, CDR1 MNHNS and CDR2 SASEGT. In DNA, the CDR3 is TGTGCCAGCTTTAGCGGGAGGGTTTCCTACAATGAGCAGTTCTTC. As protein: CASFSGRVSYNEQFF.

This clonotype showed up just a few times. The genes are TRBV7-8 and TRBJ2-7; 8 nucleotides line up with TRBD1. V lost 5 bases and J lost 1; bases outside the gene matches: 7. Germline values: CDR1 SGHVS, CDR2 FQNEAQ. This CDR3 has 15 amino acids. CDR3 bases: TGTGCCAGCAGCCCGCTAAGACAGGGGTCCTACGAGCAGTACTTC. This encodes CASSPLRQGSYEQYF.

This clonotype was picked up many times. This chain connects TRBV5-5 to TRBJ1-5; maybe TRBD1 (5 bases). V was clipped by 7 bases and J by 4 bases, with 15 bases between them. CDR3 size: 14 residues. The V gene's germline CDR1 is SGHKS and CDR2 YYEKEE (reference sequence). The CDR3 DNA reads TGTGCCAGCTGTTCAGGGTCCTCAAATCAGCCCCAGCATTTT. Translating gives CASCSGSSNQPQHF.

This clonotype occurred many times. This sequence joins TRBV15 and TRBJ1-6; 10 bases map to TRBD1. In germline, CDR1 is LNHNV, CDR2 YYDKDF (reference sequence). The ends lost 9 bases at V and 7 bases at J; junction bases unmatched: 3. The CDR3 has 13 residues. CDR3 loop: CATGGQGNSPLHF. In nucleotides, the CDR3 is TGTGCCACAGGGGGACAGGGGAATTCACCCCTCCACTTT.

Ten or more counts support this clonotype. This sequence joins TRBV6-1 and TRBJ1-2; 10 positions agree with TRBD1. This CDR3 spans 14 amino acids. The trim removed 7 bases at V and 7 bases at J, leaving 9 bases unmatched. CDR1 is MNHNS, CDR2 SASEGT, per germline. The CDR3 DNA is TGTGCCAGCAACCAAGGGACAGGGGCGAGTGGCTACACCTTC. Translating gives CASNQGTGASGYTF.

This clonotype has at least ten counts. The chain carries TRBV3-1 and TRBJ2-4; D perhaps matches TRBD1 (5 bases). Trimming took off 1 base at V and 1 base at J, with 11 bases between the two ends. Germline V gene data show CDR1 as LGHDT and CDR2 as YNNKEL (reference sequence). CDR3 length equals 16 residues. The CDR3: CASSQGQGSAKNIQYF. The CDR3 DNA is TGTGCCAGCAGCCAAGGGCAGGGAAGTGCCAAAAACATTCAGTACTTC.

This clonotype has just a few counts. The V and J genes are TRBV10-3 and TRBJ2-4; D unresolved. Germline V lookup: CDR1 ENHRY, CDR2 SYGVKD. V dropped 3 bases and J dropped 4 bases, with 10 bases sitting between them. The CDR3 contains 14 residues. The CDR3, as DNA: TGTGCCATCAGTGAAGGGTCGGAGAAAAACATTCAGTACTTC. Protein: CAISEGSEKNIQYF.

This chain joins TRBV20-1 and TRBJ2-3, with D perhaps TRBD2 (6 bases). In germline, CDR1 is DFQATT, CDR2 SNEGSKA (reference sequence). Trimming pared 1 base from V and 14 bases from J, leaving 19 bases between. This CDR3 comprises 13 residues. Here the CDR3 DNA reads TGCAGTGCTAGAGTGCCCCTGGAGGGTATGCGGTATTTT. It encodes CSARVPLEGMRYF.

A note on this clonotype: An end of the junction differs from the germline gene, which may be a read error. This chain joins TRBV7-6 and TRBJ2-2; 8 nucleotides line up with TRBD1. Germline V lookup: CDR1 SGHVS, CDR2 FNYEAQ. This CDR3 is 15 amino acids long. CDR3 region: CTSSPPTGVAGELFF. The CDR3 DNA is TGTACCAGCAGCCCACCGACAGGGGTAGCCGGGGAGCTGTTTTTT.

This clonotype came up a few times. J is TRBJ2-7 and V is TRBV5-1; D gene uncertain. The CDR3 runs 14 residues. Germline V CDR1 and CDR2: SGHRS, YFSETQ. Deletions cut 0 bases from V and 6 bases from J, with 13 bases between. The CDR3 region has the DNA TGCGCCAGCAGCTTGGTCGTCGGGCTTGGCGAGCAGTACTTC. Its translation is CASSLVVGLGEQYF.

This clonotype came up many times. This chain uses TRBV9 with TRBJ1-3; no clear D gene. The CDR3 extends over 16 amino acids. Between the trimmed V and J ends, which lost 5 bases and 0 bases, there was a span of 15 bases. CDR1 is SGDLS and CDR2 is YYNGEE in the germline V gene. CDR3 coding DNA: TGTGCCAGCAGTGACCTGGTGGGCCTCTCTGGAAACACCATATATTTT. Protein: CASSDLVGLSGNTIYF.

In this sample, this clonotype turned up many times. V and J are TRBV5-1 and TRBJ2-7; 10 nucleotides align to TRBD1. From germline, CDR1 is SGHRS and CDR2 YFSETQ. This CDR3 contains 14 residues. V was clipped by 7 bases and J by 5 bases; unmatched bases: 9. The CDR3 spells CASGMGQGTNEQYF. Here the CDR3 DNA reads TGCGCCAGCGGGATGGGACAGGGGACTAACGAGCAGTACTTC.

This clonotype was recorded many times. The chain carries TRBV11-3 and TRBJ2-1; 7 bases map to TRBD2. The junction had 11 bases not matched to a gene; V was cut back by 8 bases and J by 7 bases. Per the germline V gene, CDR1 is SGHNT and CDR2 is YENEEA. This CDR3 region has 14 residues. In DNA, the CDR3 is TGTGCCAGCCACGGAGCGGGGTCCTTTAATGAGCAGTTCTTC. Protein: CASHGAGSFNEQFF. The full variable domain, in which reference TRBV11-3 and TRBJ2-1 provide the parts outside the CDR3, is EAGVVQSPRYKIIEKKQPVAFWCNPISGHNTLYWYLQNLGQGPELLIRYENEEAVDDSQLPKDRFSAERLKGVDSTLKIQPAELGDSAVYLCASHGAGSFNEQFFGPGTRLTVL.

This clonotype was recorded at least ten times. The chain links TRBV28 to TRBJ1-5; 9 bases map to TRBD1. Losses at the gene ends were 4 bases for V and 6 bases for J; bases not matched to a gene: 10. Per germline, CDR1 MDHEN and CDR2 SYDVKM. The CDR3 totals 16 residues. CDR3 amino acids: CASSSNKQGASQPQHF. Here the CDR3 DNA reads TGTGCCAGCAGTTCGAACAAACAGGGGGCGAGTCAGCCCCAGCATTTT.

This clonotype was picked up many times. This chain links TRBV12-3 or TRBV12-4 with TRBJ2-7; TRBD1 matches at 7 bases. V trimming: 3 bases; J trimming: 3 bases; junction bases outside the gene matches: 8. The CDR3 consists of 15 residues. The CDR3 is CASSFGTDNYYEQYF. The CDR3 coding sequence is TGTGCCAGCAGTTTCGGGACAGACAATTACTACGAGCAGTACTTC.

With respect to this clonotype: A much larger clone is a single base away; this may be a read error. CDR3 loop: CASSIFGGSGSGELFF. CDR3 nucleotide sequence: TGTGCCAGTAGTATATTCGGCGGGAGTGGTAGCGGGGAGCTGTTTTTT. The J gene is TRBJ2-2, the V gene TRBV19; TRBD2 matches at 7 bases. The V and J ends lost 2 bases and 7 bases, in that order; junction bases with no gene match: 10. CDR3 size: 16 residues. Germline V gives CDR1 LNHDA, CDR2 SQIVND (reference sequence).

This clonotype was counted at least ten times. V usage is TRBV9 and J usage is TRBJ1-2, with TRBD1 as a possible D gene (6 bases). Deletions cut 4 bases from V and 4 bases from J, with 26 bases between. This CDR3 spans 18 amino acids. CDR1 is SGDLS, CDR2 YYNGEE, per germline. The CDR3 is CASSRQTSQSWGLYGYTF. In nucleotides, the CDR3 is TGTGCCAGCAGCCGTCAGACCTCACAGTCGTGGGGGCTCTATGGCTACACCTTC.

There are a few counts of this clonotype. This rearrangement joins TRBV20-1 to TRBJ1-2; no clear D. Looked up from germline, CDR1 is DFQATT and CDR2 is SNEGSKA (reference sequence). This CDR3 has 13 residues. V was shortened by 3 bases and J by 0 bases, with 8 bases between the two germline ends. The CDR3 loop is CSARWTTNYGYTF. In DNA form, the CDR3 reads TGCAGTGCTAGGTGGACTACTAACTATGGCTACACCTTC.

The genes are TRBV6-1 and TRBJ1-5; 8 bases align to TRBD1. V was pared by 7 bases and J by 7 bases, with 6 bases of the junction left unmatched. The CDR3 totals 13 residues. CDR1 and CDR2 (germline): MNHNS, SASEGT. The CDR3 DNA reads as TGTGCCAGCACGGACAGGGATGGACAGCCCCAGCATTTT. This codes for CASTDRDGQPQHF.

This clonotype came up many times. The chain combines TRBV12-3 or TRBV12-4 with TRBJ1-3, with 7 bases identical to TRBD1. The CDR3 sequence is 17 residues long. J was trimmed by 2 bases and V by 7 bases; bases with no gene match: 14. The CDR3 bases are TGTGCCAGCATCGTAGGACAGGAACTGTACGCTGGAAACACCATATATTTT. Residues: CASIVGQELYAGNTIYF.

The chain is built from TRBV19 and TRBJ2-1, with D possibly being TRBD2 (5 bases). This CDR3 spans 16 amino acids. Germline loops: CDR1 LNHDA, CDR2 SQIVND (reference sequence). The V and J ends lost 5 bases and 0 bases respectively, with 14 bases between them. CDR3 protein: CASSDGLAYSYNEQFF. CDR3 bases: TGTGCCAGTAGTGACGGGCTAGCCTACTCCTACAATGAGCAGTTCTTC.

The gene calls are TRBV4-3 and TRBJ1-1; D call uncertain. The germline CDR1 and CDR2 sequences are LGHNA and YSLEER. The V gene lost 1 base and the J gene lost 5 bases, with 8 bases spanning the gap. There are 13 residues in the CDR3. The CDR3 DNA is TGCGCCAGCAGCCAAGTTCCCATAACTGAAGCTTTCTTT. Translation gives CASSQVPITEAFF.

The chain employs TRBV5-1 and TRBJ2-6; D is uncertain. The germline V gene encodes CDR1 SGHRS and CDR2 YFSETQ. The CDR3 spans 17 residues. Trimming shortened V by 4 bases and J by 0 bases, and 14 bases separated the two germline ends. CDR3: CASSRLGTRSGANVLTF. The DNA for the CDR3 is TGCGCCAGCAGCCGCCTTGGAACCCGCTCTGGGGCCAACGTCCTGACTTTC.

This clonotype was detected ten times or more. The genes are TRBV20-1 and TRBJ2-1; 8 bases align to TRBD2. Germline CDR1 and CDR2: DFQATT and SNEGSKA (reference sequence). Germline trimming cut 6 bases from V and 5 bases from J; bases unmatched to any gene: 6. The CDR3 runs 13 residues. Here the CDR3 DNA reads TGCAGTGCCTCCGGACTAGCTAACAATGAGCAGTTCTTC. Translating it yields CSASGLANNEQFF.

This clonotype was counted a few times. CDR3 bases: TGTGCCAGCAGCCAAGACTTCCTTAGCTCCTACGAGCAGTACTTC. The encoded protein is CASSQDFLSSYEQYF. The chain couples TRBV14 to TRBJ2-7; D is ambiguous. Trimming pared 0 bases from V and 0 bases from J, leaving 9 bases between. From germline, CDR1 is SGHDN and CDR2 FVKESK. CDR3 size: 15 residues. Filled out from reference TRBV14 and TRBJ2-7, the complete variable domain reads EAGVTQFPSHSVIEKGQTVTLRCDPISGHDNLYWYRRVMGKEIKFLLHFVKESKQDESGMPNNRFLAERTGGTYSTLKVQPAELEDSGVYFCASSQDFLSSYEQYFGPGTRLTVT.

In its sample, this clonotype was seen many times. This chain connects TRBV9 to TRBJ2-3; D gene uncertain. The CDR3 extends over 14 amino acids. Trimming stripped 0 bases from V and 1 base from J, with 6 bases between. Germline CDR1 SGDLS, CDR2 YYNGEE. CDR3 sequence: CASSVVGRTDTQYF. Here the CDR3 DNA reads TGTGCCAGCAGCGTAGTCGGGCGCACAGATACGCAGTATTTT.

This chain uses TRBV7-9 with TRBJ1-4; a weak D match, TRBD1 (5 bases). The CDR3 loop spans 12 amino acids. Germline CDR1 reads SEHNR; CDR2 reads FQNEAQ (reference sequence). V was shortened by 7 bases and J by 8 bases, with 11 bases between the two germline ends. The CDR3 sequence is CASIQGGEKLFF. The CDR3 DNA reads as TGTGCCAGCATCCAGGGCGGGGAAAAACTGTTTTTT.